This T cell receptor (beta chain) appears in the sequencing data of a study of CD8+ T cells in alopecia areata (dated by TCRdb to 2016 to 2019). General notes on the study: The treated patients took part in an open-label pilot trial in which moderate-to-severe alopecia areata was treated with oral tofacitinib at 5 to 10 mg twice daily. Patients received tofacitinib for 6 to 18 months and were then followed off drug for 6 months to check for delayed response and recurrence. Tofacitinib-treated patients had biopsies at baseline and at 4 and 24 weeks of treatment, with a later scalp biopsy in several patients. Scalp clonality was compared among normal scalp (n=4), patchy alopecia areata scalp (n=8), and alopecia totalis/universalis scalp (n=8). On the human side, TCRbeta sequencing was run on scalp tissue and on sorted CD4+ and CD8+ peripheral blood T cells from healthy controls and from alopecia areata patients with either patchy or totalis/universalis disease. The study used high-throughput TCRbeta sequencing to examine T cell clonal expansion in alopecia areata, in both the C3H/HeJ mouse model and human patients. immunoSEQ multiplex PCR using 35 Vbeta forward primers and 13 Jbeta reverse primers was used to amplify TCRbeta CDR3 regions. RNA was obtained with the PAXgene miRNA kit for fixed scalp, the miRNeasy kit for PBMCs, and the RNeasy kit for mouse skin. Beyond this particular receptor, the publication reports: Unlike mouse skin, which is dominated by gammadelta T cells, normal human skin has resident alphabeta T cells that are also sequenced, and this complicates analysis of the scalp TCR repertoire. TCR sequences shared between patients were less clear than in mice, possibly partly because of HLA diversity in the patient population. Compared with normal scalp, lesional scalp, particularly in alopecia totalis/universalis, had higher clonality and more expanded CD8+ clones, which suggests antigenic drive.

The library relied on the immunoSEQ multiplex PCR assay. For TCR sequencing, RNA was extracted from every sample and reverse transcribed into cDNA to serve as template. SuperScript III was used to make first-strand cDNA, primed with a 2:1 mix of oligo-dT and random hexamers. A synthetic immune receptor repertoire was used to gauge amplification bias, and whatever bias remained was removed computationally. On the authors' methods: Raw reads were preprocessed to remove errors, and CDR3 was defined by IMGT conventions from the conserved cysteine to phenylalanine. To get clonality, Shannon entropy was normalized by log2 of the number of productive unique TCRs and the result was subtracted from 1. Whether scalp clones were CD4 or CD8 was inferred by matching scalp TCRbeta sequences against CD4 and CD8 repertoires sorted from blood. What TCRdb holds here is the immuneACCESS table cut down to in-frame rearrangements. Part of the clones is not present; checked against another copy, under half of the missing clones reflect an unresolved V gene, and the others are unexplained. The V and J calls and clone size come from that table; D and trimming were worked out from the DNA. This sample comprises some 170,000 clones, approximately 65% of them detected only once. The top ten clonotypes cover roughly 11% of the sample.

The time point label, read with the paper, signifies: baseline before oral tofacitinib. Lesional scalp punch biopsies and peripheral blood were obtained from alopecia areata patients. After PBMCs were isolated by density centrifugation and stained for CD3, CD4 and CD8, a FACSAria was used to sort CD4+ and CD8+ T cells. Its CDR3 holds 14 amino acids, cysteine through phenylalanine. The only DNA kept is the CDR3, 42 bases in frame from the first base. The germline V gene sets CDR1 to MNHNS and CDR2 to SASEGT. V is shortened by 2 bases, J by 7 bases, and the region joining them spans 12 bases. With respect to this clone: Its specific antigen is unknown. Within one base of it there is no much larger clone, and no base qualities were kept.

Specimen: CD8+ T cells sorted from blood, collected at week 0. The rearranged segments are TRBV6-1 and TRBJ2-1, with the D gene tentatively TRBD1 or TRBD2, based on 6 matching bases in each. The sequence was obtained from a human donor with alopecia areata. CDR3 protein: CASSESGGGNEQFF. The bases are TGTGCCAGCAGTGAATCTGGAGGGGGTAATGAGCAGTTCTTC.